These T cell receptor beta chains were read from a single sample in a study of siplizumab effects on memory and regulatory T cells. The table came from immunoSEQ multiplex PCR; TCRdb's copy has only in-frame clones and leaves some out. The sample records 100,000 or so clones, about nine tenths being singletons. What was sequenced was non-Treg CD4+ T cells sorted from blood. These TCRs come from a human donor in good health. The CDR3 runs from the conserved cysteine through the conserved F or W. The D gene is left open where the match is weak. Rows may omit the clone size; those that give it use once, few, many or a size class.

size: -; J: TRBJ1-2; D: -; V: TRBV5-1; DNA: TGCGCCAGCAGCTTGGCCACAGGGATCGATGGCTACACCTTC; CDR3: CASSLATGIDGYTF
size: -; J: TRBJ1-4; D: TRBD1; V: TRBV29-1; DNA: TGCAGCGCCGCCGGGACAGTGAATGAAAAACTGTTTTTT; CDR3: CSAAGTVNEKLFF
size: -; J: TRBJ1-5; D: TRBD1; V: TRBV19; DNA: TGTGCCAGTTGCCAGGGGACAGGGGTGACTGGTCAGCCCCAGCATTTT; CDR3: CASCQGTGVTGQPQHF
size: -; J: TRBJ1-5; D: TRBD1; V: TRBV30; DNA: TGTGCCTGGAGTTTACAGGGGGATCAGCCCCAGCATTTT; CDR3: CAWSLQGDQPQHF
size: once; J: TRBJ2-5; D: -; V: TRBV11-3; DNA: TGTGCCAGCAGCTTAGAGGGTGGGGGACAAGAGACCCAGTACTTC; CDR3: CASSLEGGGQETQYF
size: -; J: TRBJ2-5; D: -; V: TRBV4-1; DNA: TGCGCCAGCAGCCTCGGACAGCAAGAGACCCAGTACTTC; CDR3: CASSLGQQETQYF
size: -; J: TRBJ2-1; D: -; V: TRBV19; DNA: TGTGCCAGTAGACCCAAAATCGGGACATCCTACAATGAGCAGTTCTTC; CDR3: CASRPKIGTSYNEQFF
size: -; J: TRBJ2-1; D: -; V: TRBV7-3; DNA: TGTGCCAGCAGTCCGGCCGGGAGTGAGCAGTTCTTC; CDR3: CASSPAGSEQFF
size: -; J: TRBJ2-5; D: -; V: TRBV11-3; DNA: TGTGCCAGCAGCCAAATCGCGGCCAGGTTAGAGACCCAGTACTTC; CDR3: CASSQIAARLETQYF
size: -; J: TRBJ2-5; D: -; V: TRBV12-5; DNA: TGTGCTAGTGGAATACAAGAGACCCAGTACTTC; CDR3: CASGIQETQYF
size: -; J: TRBJ2-5; D: -; V: TRBV2; DNA: TGTGCCAGCAGTGGACACCGAGGGGAGACCCAGTACTTC; CDR3: CASSGHRGETQYF
size: -; J: TRBJ2-5; D: -; V: TRBV20-1; DNA: TGCAGTGCTAAGGAGGTGGAGACCCAGTACTTC; CDR3: CSAKEVETQYF
size: -; J: TRBJ1-2; D: -; V: TRBV18; DNA: TGTGCCAGCTCCCCGACGGACAATAACTATGGCTACACCTTC; CDR3: CASSPTDNNYGYTF
size: -; J: TRBJ2-3; D: TRBD2; V: TRBV6-4; DNA: TGTGCCAGCAGCAAGTCCGCCGGGAGGGCCTTGGATACGCAGTATTTT; CDR3: CASSKSAGRALDTQYF
size: -; J: TRBJ1-3; D: TRBD1; V: TRBV2; DNA: TGTGCCAGCAGCCGTACGCTGGACAGGGTGGTTGCTGGAAACACCATATATTTT; CDR3: CASSRTLDRVVAGNTIYF
size: -; J: TRBJ2-4; D: -; V: TRBV20-1; DNA: TGCAGTGCTAGAGATGGAAACATTCAGTACTTC; CDR3: CSARDGNIQYF
size: -; J: TRBJ2-7; D: TRBD1; V: TRBV6-5; DNA: TGTGCCAGCAGCCGTGGACAGGGGGCTGGAGAGCAGTACTTC; CDR3: CASSRGQGAGEQYF
size: -; J: TRBJ1-5; D: -; V: TRBV19; DNA: TGTGCCAGTAGTATAGCACAGGGTTACAATCAGCCCCAGCATTTT; CDR3: CASSIAQGYNQPQHF
size: once; J: TRBJ2-5; D: TRBD2; V: TRBV5-1; DNA: TGCGCCAGCAGCTGGGGCCTACTAGCGGAAAGAGAGACCCAGTACTTC; CDR3: CASSWGLLAERETQYF
size: -; J: TRBJ2-3; D: -; V: TRBV7-9; DNA: TGTGCCAGCAGCCCGGGGGCCCTAGGGACAGATACGCAGTATTTT; CDR3: CASSPGALGTDTQYF
size: -; J: TRBJ1-1; D: -; V: TRBV5-6; DNA: TGTGCCAGCAGCTTGACTGCTGAAGCTTTCTTT; CDR3: CASSLTAEAFF
size: -; J: TRBJ2-1; D: -; V: TRBV11-2; DNA: TGTGCCAGCGGAACCTACAATGAGCAGTTCTTC; CDR3: CASGTYNEQFF
size: -; J: TRBJ2-1; D: TRBD1; V: TRBV28; DNA: TGTGCCAGCAGCCGGACAGGGGTGTCTGAGCAGTTCTTC; CDR3: CASSRTGVSEQFF
size: -; J: TRBJ2-3; D: -; V: TRBV5-4; DNA: TGTGCCAGCAGCTTGGGACCTCAGGGTGGGTCTTTGGATACGCAGTATTTT; CDR3: CASSLGPQGGSLDTQYF
size: -; J: TRBJ1-4; D: -; V: TRBV6-1; DNA: TGTGCCAGCAGTCCCAGGATGCGGACTAATGAAAAACTGTTTTTT; CDR3: CASSPRMRTNEKLFF
size: -; J: TRBJ2-1; D: -; V: TRBV4-3; DNA: TGCGCCAGCAGCCAACGCTTGGGCGGAAGCATCGGCAATGAGCAGTTCTTC; CDR3: CASSQRLGGSIGNEQFF
size: -; J: TRBJ2-2; D: TRBD2; V: TRBV7-3; DNA: TGTGCCAGCAGCCCTAAAGGGGGACTAGCGGGAGCCACCGGGGAGCTGTTTTTT; CDR3: CASSPKGGLAGATGELFF
size: -; J: TRBJ2-7; D: -; V: TRBV10-2; DNA: TGCGCCAGCGGGTACCGGGAGCAGTACTTC; CDR3: CASGYREQYF
size: -; J: TRBJ2-7; D: TRBD1; V: TRBV5-4; DNA: TGTGCCAGCAGCTCTCTTAGGGGACAGGGAAACGAGCAGTACTTC; CDR3: CASSSLRGQGNEQYF
size: -; J: TRBJ2-1; D: -; V: TRBV14; DNA: TGTGCCAGCAGCCAAGGCATTTGGGTGGCTAGCCCCAATGAGCAGTTCTTC; CDR3: CASSQGIWVASPNEQFF
size: -; J: TRBJ1-2; D: TRBD1; V: TRBV4-1; DNA: TGCGCCAGCAGCCAATTACAGGGGTTTCGGGGCTACACCTTC; CDR3: CASSQLQGFRGYTF
size: few; J: TRBJ1-1; D: -; V: TRBV6-1; DNA: TGTGCCAGCACCCGAGGGGGTGCGGACACTGAAGCTTTCTTT; CDR3: CASTRGGADTEAFF
size: -; J: TRBJ2-4; D: -; V: TRBV6-1; DNA: TGTGCCAGCACGACAAATGGGTACATTCAGTACTTC; CDR3: CASTTNGYIQYF
size: -; J: TRBJ2-1; D: TRBD2; V: TRBV9; DNA: TGTGCCAGCAGCCCCCGTTCACGAGCAGCGGGAGCCCATGGGAATGAGCAGTTCTTC; CDR3: CASSPRSRAAGAHGNEQFF
size: -; J: TRBJ1-1; D: -; V: TRBV18; DNA: TGTGCCAGCTCACCGCGGAACACTGAAGCTTTCTTT; CDR3: CASSPRNTEAFF
size: -; J: TRBJ1-2; D: TRBD1; V: TRBV19; DNA: TGTGCCAGTAGTGGGCGGACAGGGAACTATGGCTACACCTTC; CDR3: CASSGRTGNYGYTF
size: -; J: TRBJ2-7; D: -; V: TRBV18; DNA: TGTGCCAGCTCACCACTTTCCTACGAGCAGTACTTC; CDR3: CASSPLSYEQYF